The 9 T cell receptor beta chains below were found in one sample sequenced in a study of tissue T cells after allogeneic stem cell transplantation. Profiled with immunoSEQ multiplex PCR; TCRdb holds only in-frame clones, not every one. The repertoire includes roughly 8,600 clones, about two fifths of them detected once, and over 2.5% sits in the top ten. Time point here: mouse harvest day 14 after allogeneic transplant. Mouse grafts combined 10^7 T-cell-depleted bone marrow cells with 10^6 splenic CD5+ T cells. Source material: skin. Receptors originate from a female BALB/c mouse given C57BL/6 T cells with graft-versus-host disease after an allogeneic hematopoietic cell transplant.

A word on this clone: Gene names follow the mouse nomenclature. The CDR3 DNA, read in part, is TGTGCCAGCAGTTTGGGGGGCTATGCTGAGCAGTTC. It is translated as CASSLGGYAEQF. In full, the CDR3 is CASSLGGYAEQFF. The rearrangement links TRBV14 to TRBJ2-1; D may be TRBD2 (6 bases). Read sequence stops 1 residue before the CDR3 end, and the germline J gene provides the missing end. Germline CDR1 SGHDT, CDR2 FRDEAV. The length of the CDR3 is 13 residues. V was clipped by 2 bases and J by 3 bases, with 6 bases between them.

In regard to this clone: Germline and genes: mouse. The missing CDR3 end, 1 residue past where the read stops, is filled in from the germline J gene. The V call is TRBV31, the J call TRBJ2-2; the match to TRBD1 covers 10 bases. CDR1 is GKSSPN and CDR2 is SITVG in the germline V gene. The J segment lost 4 bases and the V segment lost 3 bases, leaving 5 bases of the junction unmatched. The CDR3 consists of 15 residues. The CDR3 protein is CAWSRQGARTGQLYF. The covered CDR3 bases are TGTGCCTGGAGCCGACAGGGGGCTCGCACCGGGCAGCTCTAC. Filled out from reference TRBV31 and TRBJ2-2, the complete variable domain reads AQTIHQWPVAEIKAVGSPLSLGCTIKGKSSPNLYWYWQATGGTLQQLFYSITVGQVESVVQLNLSASRPKDDQFILSTEKLLLSHSGFYLCAWSRQGARTGQLYFGEGSKLTVL.

A word on this clone: Genes and germline are mouse. The read is 1 residue too short to cover the CDR3 end, so that end is filled in from the germline J gene. The chain is built from TRBV20 and TRBJ1-2; maybe TRBD1 (6 bases). Germline V CDR1 and CDR2: GFQATS, STVNSAI. The CDR3 totals 14 residues. V was clipped by 0 bases and J by 2 bases, with 10 bases between them. CDR3: CGARDSGANSDYTF. The sequenced part of the CDR3 DNA is TGTGGTGCTAGGGATTCGGGGGCGAACTCCGACTACACC.

This clone was seen more than once but under ten times. Gene names follow the mouse nomenclature. The sequence runs out 1 residue before the end of the CDR3; the remainder is reconstructed from the germline J gene. The V and J genes are TRBV23 and TRBJ2-7. The germline V gene encodes CDR1 KGHTA and CDR2 FQNQQP. This CDR3 is 14 amino acids long. The CDR3 DNA, read in part, is TGCTCCAGCAGTCAATCGGGAGCCTTCTATGAACAGTAC. Translation gives CSSSQSGAFYEQY. The complete CDR3 protein is CSSSQSGAFYEQYF.

As concerns this clone: Mouse gene names and germline throughout. Read sequence stops 1 residue before the CDR3 end, and the germline J gene provides the missing end. The chain is built from TRBV26 and TRBJ1-4, with 9 nucleotides matching TRBD1. Germline V gives CDR1 KGHPV, CDR2 FQNQEV (reference sequence). This CDR3 spans 16 amino acids. The J segment lost 3 bases and the V segment lost 6 bases, leaving 8 bases of the junction unmatched. The CDR3 DNA, read in part, is TGTGCCAGCAGACCCGACAGGGGGTCGGCCAACGAAAGATTATTT. Translating it yields CASRPDRGSANERLF. The entire CDR3 is CASRPDRGSANERLFF.

Comment on this clone: Mouse gene names apply. The CDR3 end is not reached by the read, which stops 1 residue before it; the germline J gene fills it in. The chain employs TRBV12-1 and TRBJ2-7; TRBD2 agrees at 11 bases. Germline lookup yields CDR1 SGHSN and CDR2 HYEKVE. J was trimmed by 4 bases and V by 2 bases; bases with no gene match: 3. The CDR3 consists of 14 residues. Partial CDR3 DNA: TGTGCCAGCTCTCCCCGGGACTGGGGGTATGAACAGTAC. Its protein product is CASSPRDWGYEQY. The CDR3 in its entirety is CASSPRDWGYEQYF.

The sample holds a few counts of this clone. Gene and germline names: mouse. The read halts 1 residue ahead of the CDR3 end, with the missing end drawn from the germline J gene. This chain connects TRBV26 to TRBJ2-5; D uncertain. Trimming pared 4 bases from V and 0 bases from J, leaving 8 bases between. The V gene's germline CDR1 is KGHPV and CDR2 FQNQEV (reference sequence). The CDR3 is 14 amino acids. CDR3 DNA, as far as it was read: TGTGCCAGCAGTCAACAGTTTAACCAAGACACCCAGTAC. It encodes CASSQQFNQDTQY. The full CDR3 is CASSQQFNQDTQYF.

This clone has a handful of counts. The listed genes are named as in mouse. The read comes to an end 1 residue before the CDR3 does, leaving the germline J gene to fill in the end. The chain uses TRBV23 and TRBJ2-3. The CDR3 contains 14 residues. Germline V lookup: CDR1 KGHTA, CDR2 FQNQQP. CDR3 bases read: TGCTCCAGCAGTCAATCCCACAGTGCAGAAACGCTGTAT. It encodes CSSSQSHSAETLY. The full CDR3 is CSSSQSHSAETLYF. The full variable domain, in which reference TRBV23 and TRBJ2-3 provide the parts outside the CDR3, is DAAVTQKPRYLIKMKGQEAEMKCIPEKGHTAVFWYQQKQSKELKFLIYFQNQQPLDQIDMVKERFSAVCPSSSLCSLGIRTCEAEDSALYLCSSSQSHSAETLYFGSGTRLTVL.

Only a few counts were recorded for this clone. Gene names are the mouse ones. The DNA ends 1 residue before the CDR3 does, and the rest of the CDR3 is filled in from the germline J gene. V usage is TRBV2 and J usage is TRBJ2-5, with D unclear. Germline loops: CDR1 LGHNA, CDR2 YSYQKL. The CDR3 spans 14 residues. Trimming pared 0 bases from V and 0 bases from J, leaving 4 bases between. CDR3 in amino acids: CASSQDHNQDTQYF. Partial CDR3 DNA: TGTGCCAGCAGCCAAGATCACAACCAAGACACCCAGTAC.